This T cell receptor (beta chain) was found in a study of OX40 agonist ivuxolimab in advanced cancers. Turning to the overall study: Ivuxolimab, which targeted the costimulatory receptor OX40 (CD134), was an agonistic, fully human IgG2 monoclonal antibody. Intravenous ivuxolimab was administered to patients every 2 weeks at six dose levels: 0.01, 0.1, 0.3, 1.5, 3 and 10 mg/kg. Among the roughly 52 dose-escalation patients, about 19 had hepatocellular carcinoma, 15 or so melanoma, 9 renal cell carcinoma and 9 head and neck cancer. In the dose-escalation cohort, 70% to 85% of patients were male, and the mean age was about 55 years, with a range of about 20 to 90. Prior anti-PD-1, anti-PD-L1 or anti-CTLA-4 therapy was permitted, and checkpoint inhibitors had been received by around 39% of dose-escalation patients. Three dose-escalation patients achieved partial responses, one with hepatocellular carcinoma and two with cutaneous melanoma. Peripheral TCRbeta sequencing was intended to test whether TCR sequence diversity was altered and clonal T-cell expansion was caused by ivuxolimab. The paper covers the monotherapy dose-escalation part of the phase I ivuxolimab trial, which included N of about 51 patients.

The trial excluded patients who had a history of autoimmune disease or who were on systemic immunosuppression. In every dose cohort, peripheral blood was drawn for TCR sequencing at baseline, cycle 4 day 1, and cycle 7 day 1. Samples were obtained from an open-label, multicenter, first-in-human phase I dose-escalation trial of ivuxolimab. Adults with locally advanced or metastatic melanoma, renal cell, hepatocellular, or head and neck squamous cell carcinoma were enrolled in the trial. Before TCR sequencing, CD4+ and CD8+ T cells were separately sorted from peripheral blood. For sequencing of the TCRbeta CDR3 region, genomic DNA was extracted from the sorted cells. The immunoSEQ Assay was used to sequence the TCRbeta CDR3 regions. This immuneACCESS table, as held by TCRdb, lists in-frame sequences with V and J called but not all clones. Of the missing ones, under half trace to an unresolved V gene in checked studies; the others have no known cause. The sample records under 55,000 clones, roughly nine tenths of which are singletons. Approximately 15% of the sample is in the top ten clones.

From a lookup of the germline V gene, CDR1 and CDR2 are SGHDN and FVKESK. There are 15 amino acids in the CDR3, from cysteine to phenylalanine inclusive. Just the 45-base CDR3 DNA is kept, in frame starting at base 1. The junction carries 10 bases between V and J, which are trimmed by 1 base and 1 base respectively. Worth noting for this clone: Its cognate antigen has yet to be identified. Qualities for individual bases were not recorded, and no much larger clone is one base off.

Paper-wide results and their limitations: The antigen specificity of the clonally expanded peripheral T cells was not determined. At doses of 0.1 to 3.0 mg/kg, clonal expansion of both CD4+ and CD8+ T cells in blood was seen between baseline and week 6. After ivuxolimab, expanded clones were on average more numerous among CD8+ T cells than among CD4+ T cells. Low levels of normalized T-cell clonal expansion were also seen in some patients who did not respond. Partial responders in the 0.1-3.0 mg/kg groups had among the lowest normalized peripheral clonal expansion, especially among CD8+ T cells.

The sequence was collected from an adult with an advanced solid tumor such as melanoma, head and neck, liver or kidney cancer. Source: CD4+ or CD8+ T cells sorted from blood, taken in a trial of the OX40 agonist ivuxolimab. The receptor chain draws on TRBV14 and TRBJ1-1; a tentative D call is TRBD1 (5 bases match). The nucleotides are TGTGCCAGCAGCCAAGTTCGACAGACGAACACTGAAGCTTTCTTT. Its product reads: CASSQVRQTNTEAFF.